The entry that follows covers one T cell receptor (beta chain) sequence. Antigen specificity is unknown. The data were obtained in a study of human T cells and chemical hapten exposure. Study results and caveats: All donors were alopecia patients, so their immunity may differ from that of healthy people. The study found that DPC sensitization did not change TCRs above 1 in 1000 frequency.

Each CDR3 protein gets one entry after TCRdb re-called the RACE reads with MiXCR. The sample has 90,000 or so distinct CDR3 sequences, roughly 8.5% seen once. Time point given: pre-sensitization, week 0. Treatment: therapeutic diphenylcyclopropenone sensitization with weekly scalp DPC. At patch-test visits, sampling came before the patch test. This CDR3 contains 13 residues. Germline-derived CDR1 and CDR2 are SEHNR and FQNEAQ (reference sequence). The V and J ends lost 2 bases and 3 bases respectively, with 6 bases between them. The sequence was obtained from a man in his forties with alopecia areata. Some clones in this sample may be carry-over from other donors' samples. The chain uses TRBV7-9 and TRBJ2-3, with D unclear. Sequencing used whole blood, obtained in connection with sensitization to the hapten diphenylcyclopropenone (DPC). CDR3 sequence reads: CASSLPATDTQYF. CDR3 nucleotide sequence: TGTGCCAGCAGCTTACCAGCGACAGATACGCAGTATTTT.